This note documents a single TCR beta chain sequence. Using immunoSEQ multiplex PCR, the repertoire was profiled, and TCRdb retains in-frame clones only, with some absent. The data show 850,000 to 1,200,000 clones, approximately 70% seen once. This specimen belongs to a study of shared clonotypes between healthy human individuals. Per germline, CDR1 LGHNT and CDR2 FRNRAP. The V and J ends lost 1 base and 0 bases respectively, with 10 bases between them. This CDR3 contains 16 residues. Donors, healthy HIV-negative adults, lacked recent acute infections or vaccinations. A split of CD4+ cells into CD45RA+ naive and CD45RA-negative memory subsets was performed.

V and J are TRBV12-5 and TRBJ1-5, with D uncertain. The source is a man younger than 35 in good health. The source material was memory CD4+ T cells sorted from blood. Regarding subset: CD45RA-negative fraction. The CDR3 DNA is TGTGCTAGTGGTTTGGGTGGATCGTATAGCAATCAGCCCCAGCATTTT. Protein product: CASGLGGSYSNQPQHF.